The T cell receptor beta chain described here comes from a study of blood T cell repertoires in COVID-19. Study context: Sites in the United States, Italy and Spain provided acute and convalescent COVID-19 samples. PBMCs, B-cell-depleted T cells, or T cells provided the cDNA or gDNA that made up the material.

The Seattle patients joined while their infection was active and were tracked longitudinally afterward. The germline CDR1 and CDR2 sequences are SGHNT and YYREEE (reference sequence). V shed 4 bases and J 1 base; nucleotides not matched to a gene: 4. This CDR3 is built from 14 residues. Original data processing: Amplification of reference gene primers was used by the study to estimate nucleated cell counts. The protocol was immunoSEQ multiplex PCR, while the TCRdb copy is restricted to in-frame clones and leaves out a portion. V, J and clone size were drawn from that table, and D and trimming were deduced from the DNA. The data hold about 120,000 clones, with 90% observed a single time.

The sequenced sample consisted of peripheral blood. The V gene is TRBV5-4, the J gene TRBJ2-5; TRBD1 matches at 7 bases. The TCR originated in an older woman with COVID-19, enrolled during active disease. The CDR3 sequence: CASSTGTAQETQYF. Here the CDR3 DNA reads TGTGCCAGCAGCACCGGGACAGCCCAAGAGACCCAGTACTTC.